This T cell receptor (beta chain) emerged from a study of cytomegalovirus exposure and HLA in healthy donors. Study results and limitations: Earlier analysis looked at TCR beta V segments, and most were productive about 87% or about 30% of the time.

This clone came up once. The antigen is undetermined. 60 Vbeta and 13 Jbeta primers were used in PCR. Using immunoSEQ multiplex PCR, the repertoire was profiled, and TCRdb retains in-frame clones only, with some absent. The sample has 150,000 or so clones, more than 65% seen once. The CDR3 loop spans 18 amino acids. This TCR came from a male donor in good health and CMV-seronegative. The sequencing sample was made of PBMCs. The chain uses TRBV21-1 and TRBJ2-5; the D call TRBD1 from the table was never checked on the DNA. TRBV21-1 is a documented pseudogene. The CDR3 sequence: CASSKAGDRGRGWETQYF. DNA for the CDR3: TGTGCCAGCAGCAAAGCCGGAGACAGGGGTCGCGGGTGGGAGACCCAGTACTTC.